The 11 T cell receptor beta chains reported below all come from one sample, sequenced in a study of blood T cell repertoires in COVID-19. Measured with immunoSEQ multiplex PCR; TCRdb has only the in-frame clones, and not every one. Of about 160,000 clones listed, about 86% are singletons. The sample comprised peripheral blood. Receptor source: a woman between 65 and 79 years old with COVID-19, enrolled during active disease.

The chain uses TRBV5-6 and TRBJ1-6, with a weak D call TRBD1 (6 bases). V was cut by 4 bases and J by 8 bases, with 13 bases left in between. The CDR3 is 14 amino acids. Germline assignment: CDR1 SGHDT and CDR2 YYEEEE. The chain's CDR3 is CASSVRDTHSPLHF. DNA of the CDR3: TGTGCCAGCAGCGTCCGGGACACCCATTCACCCCTCCACTTT.

This CDR3 is CASQADRGQDTQYF. CDR3 in DNA: TGTGCCTCACAAGCGGACAGGGGGCAAGATACGCAGTATTTT. The chain uses TRBV10-3 and TRBJ2-3; 11 bases line up with TRBD1. The ends lost 11 bases at V and 5 bases at J; junction bases unmatched: 9. This CDR3 is 14 amino acids long. CDR1 is ENHRY, CDR2 SYGVKD, per germline.

This clone occurred once. The chain joins TRBV5-4 to TRBJ1-5, with D possibly being TRBD1 (6 bases). This CDR3 contains 13 residues. Trimming took off 4 bases at V and 7 bases at J, with 12 bases between the two ends. Per the germline V gene, CDR1 is SGHNT and CDR2 is YYREEE (reference sequence). This CDR3 reads CASSVGGGQPQHF. The CDR3 coding sequence is TGTGCCAGCAGCGTTGGGGGGGGCCAGCCCCAGCATTTT.

The rearrangement links TRBV21-1 to TRBJ2-7; the D call TRBD2 from the table was never checked on the DNA. TRBV21-1 is a pseudogene locus. The CDR3 consists of 16 residues. This CDR3 is CASSNLKTSGPYEQYF. As DNA, the CDR3 is TGTGCCAGCAGCAACCTAAAGACTAGCGGCCCCTACGAGCAGTACTTC.

This clone occurred a few times. The chain uses TRBV12-5 and TRBJ2-7; D remains ambiguous. The germline CDR1 and CDR2 sequences are LGHNT and FRNRAP. V lost 6 bases and J lost 2, with 8 bases in between. CDR3 length equals 12 residues. This CDR3 reads CASGRNAYEQYF. The CDR3 region has the DNA TGTGCTAGTGGCCGTAATGCCTACGAGCAGTACTTC. The full variable domain, in which reference TRBV12-5 and TRBJ2-7 provide the parts outside the CDR3, is DARVTQTPRHKVTEMGQEVTMRCQPILGHNTVFWYRQTMMQGLELLAYFRNRAPLDDSGMPKDRFSAEMPDATLATLKIQPSEPRDSAVYFCASGRNAYEQYFGPGTRLTVT.

The chain joins TRBV5-1 to TRBJ2-1; 9 nucleotides match TRBD2. V gave up 4 bases and J gave up 1 base; unmatched junction bases: 12. CDR3 length: 18 residues. The germline CDR1 and CDR2 sequences are SGHRS and YFSETQ. CDR3: CASSQRGSGGDSYNEQFF. For the CDR3, the DNA is TGCGCCAGCAGCCAACGTGGTAGCGGGGGTGATTCCTACAATGAGCAGTTCTTC. Based on the CDR3 plus reference TRBV5-1 and TRBJ2-1, the full variable domain is KAGVTQTPRYLIKTRGQQVTLSCSPISGHRSVSWYQQTPGQGLQFLFEYFSETQRNKGNFPGRFSGRQFSNSRSEMNVSTLELGDSALYLCASSQRGSGGDSYNEQFFGPGTRLTVL.

V gene TRBV5-1 combines with J gene TRBJ1-6; D not certain. Germline V gene lookup returns CDR1 SGHRS and CDR2 YFSETQ. Between the trimmed V and J ends, which lost 3 bases and 7 bases, there was a span of 11 bases. The CDR3 contains 14 residues. CDR3 region: CASSSRPGNSPLHF. The CDR3 DNA reads as TGCGCCAGCAGCTCCCGGCCGGGGAATTCACCCCTCCACTTT.

The CDR3, as DNA: TGCAGCGTTGGTGTCGGGATAGGGAAAAACTATGGCTACACCTTC. Amino acids: CSVGVGIGKNYGYTF. The gene calls are TRBV29-1 and TRBJ1-2; no firm D call. CDR1 and CDR2 from the germline V gene are SQVTM and ANQGSEA. The V and J ends lost 4 bases and 2 bases respectively, with 17 bases between them. The CDR3 length is 15 residues.

The CDR3 region is CASSFWRGETQYF. CDR3 nucleotide sequence: TGTGCCAGCAGTTTTTGGAGAGGAGAGACCCAGTACTTC. The chain combines TRBV12-3 or TRBV12-4 with TRBJ2-5; D call uncertain. V dropped 3 bases and J dropped 4 bases, with 9 bases sitting between them. CDR3 length: 13 residues.

The chain links TRBV3-1 (or the pseudogene TRBV3-2) to TRBJ1-6; D not resolved. V lost 0 bases to trimming and J lost 7 bases, with 16 bases between them. CDR1 and CDR2 (germline): LGHDT, YNNKEL (reference sequence). The CDR3 is 17 residues long. CDR3 amino acids: CASSQDPAAKRNSPLHF. The CDR3, as DNA: TGTGCCAGCAGCCAAGATCCAGCGGCGAAACGGAATTCACCCCTCCACTTT.

The rearrangement links TRBV19 to TRBJ1-2, with D possibly matching TRBD1 (5 bases). This CDR3 is 13 amino acids long. V was pared by 10 bases and J by 1 base, with 13 bases between. The germline V gene has CDR1 LNHDA and CDR2 SQIVND (reference sequence). The CDR3 is CATRTPINYGYTF. The CDR3 DNA reads as TGTGCCACCAGGACACCCATTAACTATGGCTACACCTTC.